This entry lists 10 T cell receptor beta chains sequenced from one sample in a study of response to subunit inactivated influenza vaccine. TCRdb redid the calling of the RT-PCR reads with MiXCR, one entry per CDR3 protein. The sample shows roughly 540,000 distinct CDR3 sequences, approximately 20% of them seen only once. This same sample was also taken into another study, of T cells expressing NK-cell markers. That work contributes: With UMIs, 5'RACE template switching was used to make TCR beta cDNA.

Here the sequenced sample was CD4+ T cells sorted from PBMCs, taken approximately 13 days after vaccination. These receptors were collected from a man aged 50 or older who received an inactivated influenza vaccine.

The rearrangement joins TRBV7-2 to TRBJ2-2, with D possibly being TRBD2 (6 bases). Germline assignment: CDR1 SGHTA and CDR2 FQGNSA. This CDR3 has 14 residues. Trimming pared 4 bases from V and 3 bases from J, leaving 9 bases between. The CDR3 spells CASSWDFHTGELFF. Here the CDR3 DNA reads TGTGCCAGCAGCTGGGACTTTCACACCGGGGAGCTGTTTTTT.

The chain joins TRBV20-1 to TRBJ2-1; 10 bases match TRBD2. V lost 6 bases, J lost 6 bases, and 5 bases stayed unmatched. Germline CDR1 is DFQATT and CDR2 is SNEGSKA (reference sequence). The CDR3 is 13 amino acids. CDR3 in amino acids: CSAQRGGLNEQFF. Written as DNA, the CDR3 is TGCAGTGCGCAGCGGGGGGGCCTCAATGAGCAGTTCTTC.

In this sample, this clonotype turned up a few times. This chain connects TRBV6-1 to TRBJ2-7; TRBD2 matches 12 bases. CDR1 and CDR2 (germline): MNHNS, SASEGT. The J segment lost 2 bases and the V segment lost 6 bases, leaving 5 bases of the junction unmatched. CDR3 size: 15 residues. This chain's CDR3 is CASSQTSGGTYEQYF. The DNA for the CDR3 is TGTGCCAGCAGCCAGACTAGCGGGGGTACCTACGAGCAGTACTTC.

This chain uses TRBV12-3 or TRBV12-4 with TRBJ2-7, with D perhaps being TRBD1 or TRBD2 (5 bases each). There are 14 residues in the CDR3. Trimming removed 5 bases at V and 3 bases at J, with 14 bases between. The CDR3 protein is CASSPGTVNYEQYF. CDR3 nucleotides: TGTGCCAGCAGTCCCGGGACGGTTAACTACGAGCAGTACTTC.

The rearrangement joins TRBV10-3 to TRBJ2-1, with D perhaps assigned TRBD1 or TRBD2 (5 bases each). V lost 8 bases to trimming and J lost 5 bases, with 13 bases between them. CDR1 is ENHRY, CDR2 SYGVKD, per germline. CDR3 size: 13 residues. The CDR3 sequence is CAIRGTANNEQFF. Here the CDR3 DNA reads TGTGCCATCCGGGGCACCGCGAACAATGAGCAGTTCTTC.

This clonotype was seen a handful of times. The chain links TRBV2 to TRBJ2-7, with 11 bases fitting TRBD2. V lost 4 bases to trimming and J lost 2 bases; unmatched junction nucleotides: 10. Germline assignment: CDR1 SNHLY and CDR2 FYNNEI. The CDR3 length is 17 residues. Here the CDR3 reads CASSVGSSGRPPYEQYF. CDR3 DNA: TGTGCCAGCAGTGTCGGCTCTAGCGGGAGGCCCCCCTACGAGCAGTACTTC.

The sample holds many counts of this clonotype. The V gene is TRBV4-1, the J gene TRBJ1-1, with D possibly matching TRBD1 (5 bases). The CDR3 is 15 residues long. Germline V CDR1 and CDR2: MGHRA, YSYEKL. V was clipped by 2 bases and J by 6 bases, with 16 bases between them. The CDR3 region has the DNA TGCGCCAGCAGCCAACCGGGACGGAGTTCTCCTGAAGCTTTCTTT. Amino acids: CASSQPGRSSPEAFF.

This clonotype has only a few counts. The CDR3 here is CASNQGVGELFF. The DNA of the CDR3 is TGTGCCAGCAACCAGGGGGTCGGGGAGCTGTTTTTT. The chain employs TRBV6-2 or TRBV6-3 and TRBJ2-2; 7 nucleotides match TRBD1. Germline V gives CDR1 MNHEY, CDR2 SVGEGT. V lost 7 bases to trimming and J lost 7 bases; unmatched junction nucleotides: 3. The CDR3 is 12 amino acids.

The chain joins TRBV30 to TRBJ2-3; D might be TRBD2 (6 bases). The CDR3 runs 14 residues. CDR1 is GTSNPN and CDR2 is SVGIG in the germline V gene (reference sequence). Trimming left V 2 bases short and J 7 bases short, with 16 bases between. The CDR3 region has the DNA TGTGCCTGGAGTATGACTAGAATCGGAAATACGCAGTATTTT. Protein: CAWSMTRIGNTQYF. Complete variable domain (other parts from reference TRBV30 and TRBJ2-3): SQTIHQWPATLVQPVGSPLSLECTVEGTSNPNLYWYRQAAGRGLQLLFYSVGIGQISSEVPQNLSASRPQDRQFILSSKKLLLSDSGFYLCAWSMTRIGNTQYFGPGTRLTVL.

The rearrangement links TRBV28 to TRBJ2-7, with 11 bases that match TRBD1. Germline-derived CDR1 and CDR2 are MDHEN and SYDVKM. Trimming at V came to 9 bases and at J to 6 bases, leaving 10 bases not matched to a gene. The CDR3 is 14 residues long. This CDR3 reads CASETGTGGSEQYF. DNA of the CDR3: TGTGCCAGTGAAACCGGGACAGGGGGTAGCGAGCAGTACTTC.